Below, 6 T cell receptor beta chains from the same sample are listed, as sequenced in a study of blood T cell repertoires in COVID-19. TCRdb's copy holds only in-frame clones and misses some; the assay was immunoSEQ multiplex PCR. The sample consists of under 80,000 clones, 85% of them appearing once. The sequencing sample was made of peripheral blood. These receptors were collected from a man between 65 and 85 years old with acute or convalescent COVID-19.

The chain is built from TRBV18 and TRBJ2-3; TRBD2 aligns across 7 bases. The ends lost 2 bases at V and 4 bases at J; junction bases unmatched: 3. The CDR3 consists of 14 residues. Germline V lookup: CDR1 KGHSH, CDR2 LQKENI. The CDR3 coding sequence is TGTGCCAGCTCACCAGAAGCGGGGCCAGATACGCAGTATTTT. This codes for CASSPEAGPDTQYF.

The chain links TRBV27 to TRBJ1-2; TRBD1 matches at 8 bases. J lost 3 bases, V lost 4 bases, and 19 bases had no gene match. CDR3 size: 19 residues. Per the germline V gene, CDR1 is MNHEY and CDR2 is SMNVEV (reference sequence). The DNA of the CDR3 is TGTGCCAGCAGTTCGGTCCTCTGGAAGACAGGGGATTTGCACTATGGCTACACCTTC. It specifies CASSSVLWKTGDLHYGYTF.

The chain has TRBV4-1 and TRBJ2-7; 12 bases align to TRBD2. CDR3 length: 14 amino acids. V was pared by 6 bases and J by 3 bases, with 3 bases of the junction left unmatched. The germline CDR1 and CDR2 sequences are MGHRA and YSYEKL. CDR3 in amino acids: CASRSLAGGYEQYF. Here the CDR3 DNA reads TGCGCCAGCAGGTCACTAGCGGGGGGCTACGAGCAGTACTTC.

With respect to this clone: The junction and the germline gene differ at one end; a read error may be behind it. The V gene is TRBV18, the J gene TRBJ2-7; 7 nucleotides line up with TRBD1. The CDR3 has 14 residues. Germline-derived CDR1 and CDR2 are KGHSH and LQKENI. CDR3 in amino acids: CASSPGGQAERNHF. CDR3 sequence (DNA): TGTGCCAGCTCACCCGGTGGACAGGCAGAAAGAAACCACTTC.

This clone was recorded only once. J is TRBJ2-2 and V is TRBV5-1, with no clear D. With 3 bases removed from V and 4 bases from J, the gap between germline ends came to 7 bases. This CDR3 region has 13 residues. Germline assignment: CDR1 SGHRS and CDR2 YFSETQ. The chain's CDR3 is CASSSQSTGELFF. The CDR3 DNA sequence: TGCGCCAGCAGCTCACAGAGCACCGGGGAGCTGTTTTTT.

V gene TRBV12-3 or TRBV12-4 combines with J gene TRBJ2-3; D is perhaps TRBD1 (5 bases). This CDR3 has 13 amino acids. Trimming took 1 base from V and 6 from J, leaving 8 bases between them. DNA for the CDR3: TGTGCCAGCAGTTTAGGGGGCTGGGATACGCAGTATTTT. This encodes CASSLGGWDTQYF.